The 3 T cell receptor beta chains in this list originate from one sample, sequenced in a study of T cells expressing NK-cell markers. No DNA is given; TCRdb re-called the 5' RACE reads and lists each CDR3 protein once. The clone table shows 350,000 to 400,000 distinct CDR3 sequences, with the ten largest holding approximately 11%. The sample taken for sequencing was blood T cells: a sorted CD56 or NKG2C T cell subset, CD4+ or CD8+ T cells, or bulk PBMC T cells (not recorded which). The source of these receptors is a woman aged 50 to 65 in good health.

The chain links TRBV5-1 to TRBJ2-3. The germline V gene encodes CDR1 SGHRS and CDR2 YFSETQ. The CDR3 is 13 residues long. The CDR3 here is CASSSQGGDTQYF.

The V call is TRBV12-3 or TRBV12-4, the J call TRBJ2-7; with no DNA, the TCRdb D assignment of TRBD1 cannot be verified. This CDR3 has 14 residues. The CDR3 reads CASSQTMGGYEQYF.

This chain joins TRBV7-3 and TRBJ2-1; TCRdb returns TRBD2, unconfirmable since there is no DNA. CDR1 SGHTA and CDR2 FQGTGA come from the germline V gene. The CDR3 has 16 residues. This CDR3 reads CASSPRTSGRENEQFF.